This T cell receptor beta chain came from a study of shared clonotypes between healthy human individuals. Overall study context: CD4 naive and memory got three plates each, CD8 naive two, CD8 memory one.

Findings of the study overall: Non-shared clonotypes showed lower generation probabilities than clonotypes common to all four donors. Memory subsets generally showed smaller estimated richness than naive subsets did.

Original methodology: ImmunoSEQ supplied junction-only sequences lacking quality scores, so filtering was different. Clones were read by immunoSEQ multiplex PCR, and TCRdb kept only the in-frame ones, dropping some. Clone size and V and J calls were adopted from that table, with D and trimming inferred from the DNA. The repertoire holds about 680,000 clones, 60% to 80% seen once, with approximately 2% in the top ten. The CDR3 is made up of 17 amino acids. With 5 bases clipped from V and 1 base from J, the junction kept 7 bases outside the gene matches. CDR1 and CDR2 from the germline V gene are MDHEN and SYDVKM. In its sample, this clone was seen once. What it binds is unknown.

The sequenced sample consisted of memory CD4+ T cells sorted from blood. Specified subset: CD45RA-negative fraction. The chain couples TRBV28 to TRBJ1-3; 11 positions match TRBD1. The clonotype was recovered from a woman aged 30 to 39 in good health. DNA of the CDR3: TGTGCCAGCAGTCCCCCCGGGACAGGGGGATCTGGAAACACCATATATTTT. Its protein is CASSPPGTGGSGNTIYF.